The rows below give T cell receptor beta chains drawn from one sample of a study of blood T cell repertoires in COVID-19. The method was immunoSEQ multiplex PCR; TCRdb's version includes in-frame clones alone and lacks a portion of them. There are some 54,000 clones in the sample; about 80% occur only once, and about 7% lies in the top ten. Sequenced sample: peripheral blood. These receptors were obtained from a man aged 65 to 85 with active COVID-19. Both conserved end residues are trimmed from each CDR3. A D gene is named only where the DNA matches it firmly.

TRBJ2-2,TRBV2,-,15,ASIGGAELSHTGELF
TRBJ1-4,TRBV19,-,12,ASSYGTTNEKLF
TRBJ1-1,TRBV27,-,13,ASSTGLLTNTEAF
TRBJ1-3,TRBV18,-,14,ASSDRDTISGNTIY
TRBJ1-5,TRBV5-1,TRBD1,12,ASTAGTGDGPQH
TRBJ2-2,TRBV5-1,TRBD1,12,ASKTGDYTGELF
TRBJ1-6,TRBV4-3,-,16,ASSQVGAGAPYNSPLH
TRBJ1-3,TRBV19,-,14,ASRPTGRVSGNTIY
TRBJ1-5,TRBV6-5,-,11,ASRGHSNQPQH
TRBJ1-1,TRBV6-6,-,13,ASSGRRSGNTEAF
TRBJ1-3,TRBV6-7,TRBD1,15,ASSSARRQGGGNTIY
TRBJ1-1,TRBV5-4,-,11,ASSLATNTEAF
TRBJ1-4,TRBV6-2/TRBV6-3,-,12,ASSYPHRNEKLF
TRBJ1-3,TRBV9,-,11,ASSRAEINTIY
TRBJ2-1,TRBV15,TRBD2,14,ATSSRTGGSYNEQF
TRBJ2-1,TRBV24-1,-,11,ATFSTRSNEQF
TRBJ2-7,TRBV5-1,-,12,ASSLGRASYEQY
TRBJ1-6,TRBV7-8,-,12,ASSFGDSASPLH
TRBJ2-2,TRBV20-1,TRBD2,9,SAAGDGELF
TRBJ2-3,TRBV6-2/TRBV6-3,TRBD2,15,ASSYAVAGGLGDTQY
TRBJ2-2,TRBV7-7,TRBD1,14,ASSLWDREETGELF
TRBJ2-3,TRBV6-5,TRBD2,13,ASGGLAGTADTQY
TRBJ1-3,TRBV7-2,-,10,ASSFSGNTIY
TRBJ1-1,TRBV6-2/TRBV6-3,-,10,ASSYSRVEAF
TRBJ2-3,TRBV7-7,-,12,ASSFGGVADTQY
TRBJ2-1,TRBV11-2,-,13,ASTAQGSPYNEQF
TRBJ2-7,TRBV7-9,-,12,ASSSGSLTYEQY
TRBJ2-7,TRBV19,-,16,ASSIAPPDLGSSYEQY
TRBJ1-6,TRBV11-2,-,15,ASSPTPGGSFGSPLH
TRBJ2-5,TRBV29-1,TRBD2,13,SGGLAGGTQETQY
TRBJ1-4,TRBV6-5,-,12,ASSSRDINEKLF